This TCR beta chain was identified during a study of cytomegalovirus exposure and HLA in healthy donors (TCRdb year 2017). Background for the entire study: An earlier analysis of roughly 570 of the donors reported around 280 Gb of sequence data and 95 million to 140 million unique TCR beta sequences obtained from roughly 180 million T cells. An early release that covered some 640 HLA-typed donors contained 300 to 350 gigabases of sequencing data and approximately 85 million unique TCR sequences. Among the roughly 390 genotyped donors, around 81% belonged to the genetic ancestry cluster associated with self-reported Caucasian donors. The study aimed to test whether signatures of past pathogen exposure could be identified by cataloging public T cell receptors. The study profiled the T cell repertoires of hundreds of subjects by immunosequencing and related them to cytomegalovirus serostatus. Along with the roughly 670-subject first cohort, a separate validation cohort of around 120 different subjects was used. To predict cytomegalovirus infection status, the study brought together high-throughput TCR immunosequencing, statistical association of individual TCRs with disease status, and machine learning. A later analysis re-analyzed previously published TCR beta repertoires from roughly 630 donors and added high-resolution HLA genotyping to study TCR occurrence patterns. In the later analysis, no new phenotypic data were used to find candidate immune exposures; instead, reliance was placed on TCR beta sequences and their occurrence across donors. An earlier analysis of a few hundred of the donors applied high-throughput TCR beta sequencing to assess whether each TCR beta V gene segment acted as functional or pseudogenic. Donor age, sex, ethnicity and CMV serostatus were compiled together with the repertoire data. In a later genetic analysis, genome-wide SNP genotypes for about three fifths of the roughly 670 donors were used, and that subset was treated as a discovery cohort. Every repertoire in the discovery cohort had been generated on one and the same sequencing platform. HLA typing included class I and class II loci at four-digit resolution. Typing coverage varied by locus: about 620-630 donors for A, B, C, DRB1 and DQB1; about 520 for DQA1; about 590 for DPA1; roughly 450 for DPB1. Roughly 5 DR-DQ haplotypes were handled as single units for association and clustering because linkage in the cohort was strong. Among around 400 genotyped donors of the cohort, an average of roughly 240,000 unique TCR beta nucleotide sequences were sequenced per donor, roughly 20% of them non-productive.

Regarding this clone: The antigen it binds to is not known. There are no base qualities to consult, and no much larger clone falls within one base.

On the study overall, not on this receptor specifically: The authors suggested that the approach could potentially be generalized to other disease states and immunological phenotypes. Because counts were too low, more than 15 rarely observed V segments, including chromosome 9 orphons, were excluded from the earlier analysis of 587 of the donors. According to a later analysis, TCR association rates differed among HLA loci, with DRB1 alleles showing the most associated TCRs and HLA-C alleles showing the fewest. Specific HLA alleles were associated with roughly 16,000 TCR beta sequences at a false discovery rate of 0.05 in a later analysis. Only TCR beta chains were sequenced in this cohort, and the absence of alpha or paired-chain data limited detectable features. The study listed 150 to 200 TCR beta chains as associated with cytomegalovirus. A later analysis found that most CMV-associated TCR beta chains appeared HLA-restricted, with HLA associations seemingly driven largely by CMV exposure. Correlated functional status among segregating V segments might be attributable to linkage disequilibrium, but an unknown experimental factor could not be ruled out. Roughly uniform sequencing depth across donors was assumed in presence/absence analyses, although this assumption may not hold. The sequencing pipeline was judged likely to have produced a cluster of highly shared sequence variants as a technical artifact. HLA typing was unavailable for some donors at each locus, so association tests used only the typed subset. In a later analysis, HLA-associated TCR beta chains were found to be more clonally expanded and to have lower generation probabilities than equally common non-associated chains. Several of the top co-occurrence clusters appeared to be linked to parvovirus B19, influenza, CMV and Epstein-Barr virus, according to a later analysis. In a later genetic analysis, a missense DCLRE1C variant was associated with V-gene and J-gene trimming of TCR beta chains, and the association was replicated in an independent cohort. Because the 87-base-pair reads could not distinguish some IMGT-functional V segments, including TRBV6-2 and TRBV6-3, those segments were excluded. CMV serostatus was the only immune exposure information available for the cohort. The classifier was reported to diagnose cytomegalovirus status with high specificity and sensitivity in both the original cohort and the validation cohort. According to a later genetic analysis, donors in an Asian-associated ancestry cluster had fewer N-insertions in productive TCRs than the approximately 700-donor mean. A further reported finding was that TCR beta sequences accurately predicted the HLA-A and HLA-B alleles for most subjects in the first cohort. In an earlier analysis of some 500 of the donors, most TCR beta V segments appeared in productive rearrangements about 87% or about 30% of the time, broadly matching IMGT annotations. In vitro tests confirmed that a few of the cytomegalovirus-associated TCR beta chains recognize cytomegalovirus antigens. Most TCR sequences were seen in very few donors, while some public TCRs were found in many individuals. Strong co-occurrence of HLA alleles, especially DR and DQ, made assigning TCR associations to individual alleles difficult.

The cohort comprised under 700 healthy bone marrow donors. At the time of sampling, every cohort member was nominally healthy, though immune exposures that went unrecorded were likely present. The donor was CMV seropositive and was included in the group of 290 or so seropositive cohort members. Every donor gave a peripheral blood sample, and the peripheral blood mononuclear cells from that sample were used for TCR beta sequencing. The Qiagen DNeasy Blood Extraction Kit was used to extract genomic DNA from the blood cell samples. The library was made by the immunoSEQ multiplex PCR assay. For the multiplex PCR, a mixture combining 60 forward primers for TCR Vbeta segments and 13 reverse primers for TCR Jbeta segments was used. The CDR3 region of rearranged TCR beta genes was amplified from genomic DNA with a multiplex PCR assay. The amplified TCR beta libraries were sequenced on the Illumina HiSeq System as 87-base-pair reads. The original methods were these. Across the 670 or so repertoires, a later analysis counted roughly 84 million unique TCR beta chains, around 10 million of which were shared by at least two donors. A nearest-neighbor algorithm error-corrected the raw reads and collapsed the reads into unique sequences, merging closely related sequences to remove PCR and sequencing errors. To assign V, D and J gene segments, CDR3 sequences were aligned to IMGT reference sequences. Each retained sequence needed at least a six-nucleotide match to both a V gene segment and a J gene segment. A rearrangement counted as productive if the CDR3 had no stop codons and remained in frame with V and J, and every other rearrangement counted as non-productive. Following IMGT convention, CDR3 was defined as the stretch from the second conserved V-encoded cysteine up to the conserved J-encoded phenylalanine. The earlier analysis of 500 to 600 of the donors excluded sequences that lacked an unambiguous match to a single V gene segment. An earlier analysis of a few hundred of the donors classified V segments as functional when productive rearrangements were above 56.7% and as segregating when the standard deviation between donors was above 5%. To diagnose cytomegalovirus status from the catalog of TCR beta chain sequences, a statistical classification framework was built. V and J gene assignment, in a later analysis, came from comparing TCR nucleotide sequences with IMGT/GENE-DB human TR gene sequences. In a later analysis, CDR3 sequences and most-parsimonious VDJ recombination scenarios were assigned using the TCRdist pipeline. In a later analysis, every TCR beta chain was defined by the combination of its CDR3 amino acid sequence and its V-gene family, and reads without a unique V-gene family were dropped. To address suspected cross-contamination and a sequencing artifact, a later analysis removed 450 to 700 highly shared, low-generation-probability nucleotide sequences. A later analysis calculated a clonal expansion index for each public chain from normalized within-repertoire ranks of inferred template counts. In a later analysis, generation probabilities were computed with a VDJ recombination model fitted to out-of-frame rearrangements, and the resulting probabilities were checked against IGoR. Hypergeometric tests were used in a later analysis to score TCR-TCR, TCR-HLA and TCR-CMV co-occurrence, with a repertoire-size bias correction applied to the TCR pairs. A later analysis estimated false discovery rates by permuting HLA or CMV assignments 20 times. In a later analysis, co-occurring TCRs were grouped using DBSCAN, and TCRdist sequence similarity was added for clustering within HLA-allele-positive subsets. Repertoires with fewer than 30,000 or more than 120,000 public chains, plus five repertoires with anomalous nucleotide sharing, were excluded from co-occurrence clustering. Here the immuneACCESS table is served through TCRdb, limited to in-frame sequences with V and J called. Missing clones are a known gap in these copies; in checked studies unresolved V genes cover under half, and the rest lacks a known reason. The V and J calls and clone size come from that table; D and trimming were worked out from the DNA. In this sample the table shows 82,000 or so clones, about 74% of which occur a single time. The ten largest account for roughly 6.1% of the sample.

Trimming takes 0 bases off V and 5 bases off J; junction bases not matched to a gene: 4. Taken from the germline V gene (reference sequence), the CDR1 and CDR2 loops are LNHDA and SQIVND. Inclusive of the bounding cysteine and phenylalanine, the CDR3 is 15 residues long. The only DNA kept is the CDR3, 45 bases in frame from the first base. The sequencing sample was made of PBMCs. This receptor chain uses TRBV19 and TRBJ1-1; TRBD1 lines up with 9 middle nucleotides. The TCR sequence derives from a woman in her forties or fifties in good health and CMV-seropositive. The CDR3 in this case is CASSIDGGTGTEAFF. Read as DNA, the sequence is TGTGCCAGTAGTATAGATGGGGGGACAGGGACTGAAGCTTTCTTT.